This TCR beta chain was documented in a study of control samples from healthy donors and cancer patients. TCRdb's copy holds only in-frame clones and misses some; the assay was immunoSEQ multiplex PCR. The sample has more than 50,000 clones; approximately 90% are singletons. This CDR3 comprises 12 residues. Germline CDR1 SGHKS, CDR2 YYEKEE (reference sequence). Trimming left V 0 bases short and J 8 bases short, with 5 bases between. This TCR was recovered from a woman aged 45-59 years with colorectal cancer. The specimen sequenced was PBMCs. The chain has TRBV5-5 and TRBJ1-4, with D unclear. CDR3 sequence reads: CASSLAEEKLFF. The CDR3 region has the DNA TGTGCCAGCAGCTTGGCCGAAGAAAAACTGTTTTTT.